The present entry profiles one TCR beta chain with its context. No antigen is known for it. The cohort comprised fewer than 750 healthy bone marrow donors. At the time of sampling, every cohort member was nominally healthy, though immune exposures that went unrecorded were likely present. The donor tested CMV seronegative, placing the donor among the 350 or so seronegative members of the cohort. A peripheral blood sample was collected from each donor, and TCR beta sequencing was performed on peripheral blood mononuclear cells. The Qiagen DNeasy Blood Extraction Kit was used to extract genomic DNA from the blood cell samples. The CDR3 numbers 17 residues from cysteine through phenylalanine. Kept here is only the CDR3 DNA, which spans 51 bases and is read in frame from base 1. As encoded in the germline V gene, CDR1 is LGHNA while CDR2 is YNFKEQ. V lost 3 bases and J lost 4 bases, and the count of bases not matched to a germline gene is 6.

The sample is drawn from a study of cytomegalovirus exposure and HLA in healthy donors (dated by TCRdb to between 2016 and 2019). Concerning the study at large: An earlier analysis of several hundred of the donors reported under 300 Gb of sequence data and 95 million to 120 million unique TCR beta sequences obtained from around 170 million T cells. An early release that covered fewer than 800 HLA-typed donors contained approximately 300 gigabases of sequencing data and 65 million to 100 million unique TCR sequences. Of the approximately 400 genotyped donors, roughly 80% fell in the genetic ancestry cluster associated with self-reported Caucasian donors. The study was designed to test whether signatures of past pathogen exposure could be identified by cataloging public T cell receptors. Using immunosequencing, the study profiled T cell repertoires from fewer than 850 subjects and related those repertoires to cytomegalovirus serostatus. Along with the roughly 670-subject first cohort, a separate validation cohort of about 110 different subjects was used. High-throughput TCR immunosequencing, statistical association of individual TCRs with disease status, and machine learning were combined to predict cytomegalovirus infection status. To study patterns of TCR occurrence, a later analysis re-analyzed previously published TCR beta repertoires from 666 donors and added high-resolution HLA genotyping. In the later analysis, no new phenotypic data were used to find candidate immune exposures; instead, reliance was placed on TCR beta sequences and their occurrence across donors. To decide whether each TCR beta V gene segment behaved as functional or pseudogenic, an earlier analysis of fewer than 750 of the donors relied on high-throughput TCR beta sequencing. Donor age, sex, ethnicity and CMV serostatus were compiled together with the repertoire data. In a later genetic analysis, genome-wide SNP genotypes for about 60% of the 666 donors were used, and that subset was treated as a discovery cohort. Every discovery cohort repertoire had been produced on one sequencing platform. HLA typing included class I and class II loci at four-digit resolution. Typing coverage differed by locus: A, B, C, DRB1 and DQB1 were typed in roughly 629-630 donors, DQA1 in about 500, DPA1 in over 600, and DPB1 in roughly 470. Four or five DR-DQ haplotypes were handled as single units for association and clustering, since linkage in the cohort was strong. Across under 500 genotyped donors of the cohort, an average of approximately 240,000 unique TCR beta nucleotide sequences per donor were sequenced, and roughly 18% of those sequences were non-productive.

What the research found in general, with its limitations: Linkage disequilibrium might explain the correlated functional status among segregating V segments, but an unknown experimental factor could not be ruled out. The earlier analysis of approximately 560 of the donors excluded seventeen rarely observed V segments, including chromosome 9 orphons, because counts were too low. Compared with equally common non-associated chains, HLA-associated TCR beta chains in a later analysis were more clonally expanded and had lower generation probabilities. HLA typing was unavailable for some donors at each locus, so association tests used only the typed subset. A further reported finding was that TCR beta sequences accurately predicted the HLA-A and HLA-B alleles for most subjects in the first cohort. Presence/absence analyses assumed roughly uniform sequencing depth across donors, an assumption that may not hold. An association between a missense DCLRE1C variant and V-gene and J-gene trimming of TCR beta chains was found in a later genetic analysis and replicated in an independent cohort. The study listed 164 TCR beta chains as associated with cytomegalovirus. In vitro tests confirmed that three of the cytomegalovirus-associated TCR beta chains recognize cytomegalovirus antigens. Across donors, most TCR sequences were observed very rarely, whereas some public TCRs were present in many individuals. Specific HLA alleles were associated with roughly 17,000 TCR beta sequences at a false discovery rate of 0.05 in a later analysis. The classifier was reported to diagnose cytomegalovirus status with high specificity and sensitivity in both the original cohort and the validation cohort. For the cohort, immune exposure information was limited to CMV serostatus. A cluster of highly shared sequence variants was judged likely to represent a technical artifact of the sequencing pipeline. In this cohort, only TCR beta chains were sequenced, and detectable features were limited by the absence of alpha or paired-chain data. The authors suggested that the approach could potentially be generalized to other disease states and immunological phenotypes. The 87-base-pair reads could not distinguish some IMGT-functional V segments, including TRBV6-2 and TRBV6-3, so those segments were excluded. In an earlier analysis of over 550 of the donors, most TCR beta V segments were observed in productive rearrangements about 87% or about 30% of the time, broadly matching IMGT annotations. In a later genetic analysis, fewer N-insertions in productive TCRs were reported among donors in an Asian-associated ancestry cluster than the 666-donor mean. When HLA alleles, especially DR and DQ, strongly co-occurred, attributing TCR associations to individual alleles was difficult. Several of the top co-occurrence clusters appeared to be linked to parvovirus B19, influenza, CMV and Epstein-Barr virus, according to a later analysis. According to a later analysis, most CMV-associated TCR beta chains appeared to be HLA-restricted, and the HLA associations seemed to be driven largely by CMV exposure. In a later analysis, TCR association rates were found to vary across HLA loci, with the most associated TCRs seen for DRB1 alleles and the fewest for HLA-C alleles.

The library was obtained by the immunoSEQ multiplex PCR assay. For the multiplex PCR, a mixture combining 60 forward primers for TCR Vbeta segments and 13 reverse primers for TCR Jbeta segments was used. A multiplex PCR assay on genomic DNA amplified the CDR3 region of rearranged TCR beta genes. The Illumina HiSeq System was used to sequence the amplified TCR beta libraries as 87-base-pair reads. The authors' pipeline ran thus. A later analysis tallied 75 million to 95 million unique TCR beta chains across the 700 or so repertoires, and about 12 million of those chains were shared by two or more donors. Raw reads were error-corrected and collapsed into unique sequences with a nearest-neighbor algorithm that merged closely related sequences to remove PCR and sequencing errors. Alignment of CDR3 sequences to IMGT reference sequences was used to assign V, D and J gene segments. For a sequence to be retained, a match of at least six nucleotides to both a V gene segment and a J gene segment was required. Rearrangements were called productive when the CDR3 lacked stop codons and stayed in frame with V and J; all others were non-productive. CDR3 was defined according to IMGT convention as the region running from the second conserved V-encoded cysteine to the conserved J-encoded phenylalanine. In an earlier analysis of 587 of the donors, sequences lacking an unambiguous match to a single V gene segment were excluded. In an earlier analysis of roughly 500 of the donors, V segments were called functional above 56.7% productive rearrangements and were called segregating when the between-donor standard deviation exceeded 5%. A statistical classification framework was built for diagnosing cytomegalovirus status from the catalog of TCR beta chain sequences. In a later analysis, TCR nucleotide sequences were compared against IMGT/GENE-DB human TR gene sequences so that V and J genes could be assigned. In a later analysis, CDR3 sequences and most-parsimonious VDJ recombination scenarios were assigned using the TCRdist pipeline. In a later analysis, every TCR beta chain was defined by the combination of its CDR3 amino acid sequence and its V-gene family, and reads without a unique V-gene family were dropped. In a later analysis, around 650 highly shared, low-generation-probability nucleotide sequences were removed to address suspected cross-contamination and a sequencing artifact. For each public chain, a later analysis derived a clonal expansion index from normalized ranks of inferred template counts within each repertoire. In a later analysis, generation probabilities were computed using a VDJ recombination model fitted to out-of-frame rearrangements, and the results were checked against IGoR. A later analysis scored TCR-TCR, TCR-HLA and TCR-CMV co-occurrence with hypergeometric tests, applying a repertoire-size bias correction to TCR pairs. False discovery rates were estimated in a later analysis by permuting HLA or CMV assignments 20 times. A later analysis grouped co-occurring TCRs with DBSCAN, adding TCRdist sequence similarity when clustering within HLA-allele-positive subsets. Repertoires with fewer than 30,000 or more than 120,000 public chains, plus five repertoires with anomalous nucleotide sharing, were excluded from co-occurrence clustering. TCRdb provides this immuneACCESS table in a form limited to in-frame rearrangements. Some clones are lacking; in checked studies, under half of them reflect an unresolved V gene, and why the rest are absent is not known. The D gene and trimming were derived from the DNA, and the V and J assignments and clone size from that table. The table kept for this sample lists approximately 38,000 clones. In total, the top ten clones hold 1% to 1.5% of the sample.

This sequence originates from a man aged 25 to 45 in good health and CMV-seronegative. The rearrangement combines TRBV4-2 with TRBJ2-5; 15 bases in the junction line up with TRBD2. Sample: PBMCs. The CDR3 is CASSQGTSGRSLETQYF. The bases read TGTGCCAGCAGCCAGGGGACTAGCGGGAGGTCTCTAGAGACCCAGTACTTC.